One and the same sample provided the 12 T cell receptor beta chains below, sequenced in a study of blood T cell repertoires in COVID-19. TCRdb's copy holds only in-frame clones and misses some; the assay was immunoSEQ multiplex PCR. The sample shows over 250,000 clones, about 88% of them seen only once. Sequencing was performed on PBMCs or T cells enriched from blood (not recorded which). All receptors come from a woman aged 45-59 years who had recovered from COVID-19.

This clone was counted once. This sequence joins TRBV24-1 and TRBJ2-3; 10 positions agree with TRBD1. Germline values: CDR1 KGHDR, CDR2 SFDVKD. The CDR3 extends over 17 amino acids. V was pared by 4 bases and J by 4 bases, with 10 bases of the junction left unmatched. CDR3 protein: CATSELPGQGKPDTQYF. In nucleotides, the CDR3 is TGTGCCACCAGTGAGTTACCGGGACAGGGGAAGCCAGATACGCAGTATTTT.

This chain joins TRBV9 and TRBJ1-2, with 7 bases aligning to TRBD1. The CDR3 length is 13 residues. The V gene's germline CDR1 is SGDLS and CDR2 YYNGEE. V dropped 0 bases and J dropped 8; count of bases not matched to a gene: 4. CDR3 loop: CASSVAGGGGYTF. The CDR3 DNA is TGTGCCAGCAGCGTAGCAGGGGGAGGCGGCTACACCTTC.

J is TRBJ2-1 and V is TRBV7-9; 11 bases align to TRBD2. CDR3 length: 17 amino acids. V shed 5 bases and J 8 bases; nucleotides not matched to a gene: 14. CDR1 is SEHNR, CDR2 FQNEAQ, per germline (reference sequence). The CDR3, as DNA: TGTGCCAGCAGCCTAAACACGGGCCTAGCGGGAGGCCATGAGCAGTTCTTC. This sequence encodes CASSLNTGLAGGHEQFF. Complete variable domain (other parts from reference TRBV7-9 and TRBJ2-1): DTGVSQNPRHKITKRGQNVTFRCDPISEHNRLYWYRQTLGQGPEFLTYFQNEAQLEKSRLLSDRFSAERPKGSFSTLEIQRTEQGDSAMYLCASSLNTGLAGGHEQFFGPGTRLTVL.

This chain connects TRBV3-1 (or the pseudogene TRBV3-2) to TRBJ1-1, with D maybe TRBD1 (6 bases). Germline values: CDR1 LGHDT, CDR2 YNNKEL (reference sequence). This CDR3 comprises 16 residues. Trimming left V 4 bases short and J 5 bases short, with 20 bases between. This CDR3 reads CASSPSYSGGRTEAFF. Here the CDR3 DNA reads TGTGCCAGCAGCCCATCGTATTCGGGGGGCAGGACTGAAGCTTTCTTT.

The rearrangement joins TRBV28 to TRBJ2-2; 9 bases are shared with TRBD2. The germline V gene has CDR1 MDHEN and CDR2 SYDVKM. CDR3 length: 18 amino acids. The ends lost 2 bases at V and 4 bases at J; junction bases unmatched: 11. The CDR3 DNA reads as TGTGCCAGCAGTTTAAATCCTAGCGGGAATCGCGGCACCGGGGAGCTGTTTTTT. Protein product: CASSLNPSGNRGTGELFF.

J is TRBJ1-2 and V is TRBV12-3 or TRBV12-4; D ambiguous. With 6 bases removed from V and 4 bases from J, the gap between germline ends came to 3 bases. The CDR3 sequence is 10 residues long. CDR3 in DNA: TGTGCCAGCAGCCGCTATGGCTACACCTTC. It encodes CASSRYGYTF.

The chain couples TRBV6-5 to TRBJ1-1; TRBD1 aligns across 11 bases. The germline CDR1 and CDR2 sequences are MNHEY and SVGAGI. The CDR3 is 15 amino acids. The J segment lost 6 bases and the V segment lost 7 bases, leaving 10 bases of the junction unmatched. CDR3 in DNA: TGTGCCAGCATTGGGACAGGGGGAAAGTTCGCTGAAGCTTTCTTT. Protein sequence: CASIGTGGKFAEAFF.

The V and J genes are TRBV13 and TRBJ2-1, with D unresolved. This CDR3 is 15 amino acids long. Trimming left V 4 bases short and J 5 bases short, with 15 bases between. Germline CDR1 PRHDT, CDR2 FYEKMQ (reference sequence). CDR3 coding DNA: TGTGCCAGCAGCTCCCCAAGTAGTGATAACAATGAGCAGTTCTTC. Protein product: CASSSPSSDNNEQFF. Using reference TRBV13 and TRBJ2-1 for the parts outside the CDR3, the full variable domain is AAGVIQSPRHLIKEKRETATLKCYPIPRHDTVYWYQQGPGQDPQFLISFYEKMQSDKGSIPDRFSAQQFSDYHSELNMSSLELGDSALYFCASSSPSSDNNEQFFGPGTRLTVL.

The chain couples TRBV18 to TRBJ2-1; 14 bases agree with TRBD2. Germline-derived CDR1 and CDR2 are KGHSH and LQKENI. The ends lost 3 bases at V and 9 bases at J; junction bases unmatched: 10. The CDR3 sequence is 17 residues long. In nucleotides, the CDR3 is TGTGCCAGCTCACCCCCCACCGGGACTAGCGGGAGTGGTGAGCAGTTCTTC. The encoded protein is CASSPPTGTSGSGEQFF.

The rearrangement uses TRBV6-5 and TRBJ2-3; TRBD1 matches at 7 bases. Trimming took 8 bases from V and 1 from J; bases not matched to a gene: 6. This CDR3 has 14 residues. Per germline, CDR1 MNHEY and CDR2 SVGAGI. CDR3 loop: CASLPGQRTDTQYF. DNA of the CDR3: TGTGCCAGCCTACCGGGACAGCGCACAGATACGCAGTATTTT.

The chain links TRBV6-2 or TRBV6-3 to TRBJ1-5; 9 nucleotides agree with TRBD1. The CDR3 length is 14 residues. Germline CDR1 MNHEY, CDR2 SVGEGT. Germline trimming cut 4 bases from V and 5 bases from J; bases unmatched to any gene: 3. The CDR3 DNA follows: TGTGCCAGCAGTTGGGGACAGGGAGATCAGCCCCAGCATTTT. This sequence encodes CASSWGQGDQPQHF.

The genes are TRBV25-1 and TRBJ1-5; a possible D gene is TRBD1 (6 bases). Germline lookup yields CDR1 MGHDK and CDR2 SYGVNS. Deletions cut 2 bases from V and 8 bases from J, with 13 bases between. CDR3 length equals 14 residues. CDR3 DNA: TGTGCCAGCAGTGAAGTAGGGGGTAGAGAGCCCCAGCATTTT. It translates to CASSEVGGREPQHF.